This record looks at one TCR beta chain sequence and its context. This sample was taken from a study of cytotoxic CD8 clonotypes in ibrutinib-treated CLL. Germline assignment: CDR1 KGHSH and CDR2 LQKENI. The length of the CDR3 is 15 residues. V was trimmed by 0 bases and J by 7 bases, leaving 12 bases between them. Assay: immunoSEQ multiplex PCR; the TCRdb copy retains only in-frame clones and omits some. The data hold 90,000 to 150,000 clones, with roughly 57% observed a single time. The origin of this receptor is a human donor with chronic lymphocytic leukemia. The V call is TRBV18, the J call TRBJ1-4; no clear D gene. The sample was PBMCs, taken after 24 months of ibrutinib treatment. The CDR3 loop reads CASSPPGNSGEKLFF. In DNA, the CDR3 is TGTGCCAGCTCACCACCAGGGAATAGTGGTGAAAAACTGTTTTTT. Full variable domain (missing parts from reference TRBV18 and TRBJ1-4): NAGVMQNPRHLVRRRGQEARLRCSPMKGHSHVYWYRQLPEEGLKFMVYLQKENIIDESGMPKERFSAEFPKEGPSILRIQQVVRGDSAAYFCASSPPGNSGEKLFFGSGTQLSVL.